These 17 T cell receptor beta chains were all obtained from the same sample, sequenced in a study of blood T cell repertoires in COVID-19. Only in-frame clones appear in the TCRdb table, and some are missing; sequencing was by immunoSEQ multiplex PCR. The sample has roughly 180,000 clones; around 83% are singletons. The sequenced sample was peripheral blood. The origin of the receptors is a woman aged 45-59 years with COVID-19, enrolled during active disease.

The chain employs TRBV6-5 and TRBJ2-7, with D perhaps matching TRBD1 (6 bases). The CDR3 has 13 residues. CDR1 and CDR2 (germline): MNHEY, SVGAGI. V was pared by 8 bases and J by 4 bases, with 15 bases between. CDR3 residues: CASGAGVGYEQYF. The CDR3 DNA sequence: TGTGCCAGCGGAGCAGGGGTGGGGTACGAGCAGTACTTC.

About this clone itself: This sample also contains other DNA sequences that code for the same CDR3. CDR3 bases: TGCGCCAGCAGCTTGGCAGGGGACTATGGCTACACCTTC. Amino acid sequence: CASSLAGDYGYTF. The V gene is TRBV5-1, the J gene TRBJ1-2; D is possibly TRBD1 (6 bases). V lost 0 bases to trimming and J lost 3 bases, with 6 bases between them. The CDR3 spans 13 residues. Germline CDR1 and CDR2: SGHRS and YFSETQ.

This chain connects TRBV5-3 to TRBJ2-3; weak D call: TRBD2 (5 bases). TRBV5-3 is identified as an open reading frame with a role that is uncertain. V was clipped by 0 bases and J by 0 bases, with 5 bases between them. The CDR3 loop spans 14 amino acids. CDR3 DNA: TGTGCCAGAAGCTTGGCGGGGAGCACAGATACGCAGTATTTT. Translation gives CARSLAGSTDTQYF.

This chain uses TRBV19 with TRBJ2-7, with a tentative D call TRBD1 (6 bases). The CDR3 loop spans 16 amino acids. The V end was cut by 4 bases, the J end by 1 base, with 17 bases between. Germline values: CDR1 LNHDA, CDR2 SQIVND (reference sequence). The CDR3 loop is CASSTGESPFSYEQYF. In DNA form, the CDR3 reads TGTGCCAGTAGTACAGGGGAGTCCCCTTTTTCCTACGAGCAGTACTTC.

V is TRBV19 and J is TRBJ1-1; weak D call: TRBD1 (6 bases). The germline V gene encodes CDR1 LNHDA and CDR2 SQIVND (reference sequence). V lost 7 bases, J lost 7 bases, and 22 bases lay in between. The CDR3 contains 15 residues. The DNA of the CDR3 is TGTGCCAGTAATGTGGGGGCTGGGGGCTACGGTGAAGCTTTCTTT. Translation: CASNVGAGGYGEAFF.

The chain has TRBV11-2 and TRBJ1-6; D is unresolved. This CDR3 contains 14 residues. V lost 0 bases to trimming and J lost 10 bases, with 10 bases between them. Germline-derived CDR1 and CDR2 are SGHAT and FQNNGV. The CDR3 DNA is TGTGCCAGCAGCTTAGAGGGAGGCGGATCACCCCTCCACTTT. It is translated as CASSLEGGGSPLHF.

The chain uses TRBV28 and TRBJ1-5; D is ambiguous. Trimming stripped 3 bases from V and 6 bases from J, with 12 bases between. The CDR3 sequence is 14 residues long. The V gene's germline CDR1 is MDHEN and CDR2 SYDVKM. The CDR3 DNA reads TGTGCCAGCAGTTTCCGCGACTTAGGTCAGCCCCAGCATTTT. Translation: CASSFRDLGQPQHF. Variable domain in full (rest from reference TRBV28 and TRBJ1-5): DVKVTQSSRYLVKRTGEKVFLECVQDMDHENMFWYRQDPGLGLRLIYFSYDVKMKEKGDIPEGYSVSREKKERFSLILESASTNQTSMYLCASSFRDLGQPQHFGDGTRLSIL.

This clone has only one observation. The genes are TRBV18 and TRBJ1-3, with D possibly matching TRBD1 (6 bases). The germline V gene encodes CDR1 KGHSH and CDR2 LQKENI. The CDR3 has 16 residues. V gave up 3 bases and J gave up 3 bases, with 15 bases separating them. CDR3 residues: CASSPSQGSGGNTIYF. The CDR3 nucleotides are TGTGCCAGCTCACCCAGCCAGGGGAGTGGTGGAAACACCATATATTTT.

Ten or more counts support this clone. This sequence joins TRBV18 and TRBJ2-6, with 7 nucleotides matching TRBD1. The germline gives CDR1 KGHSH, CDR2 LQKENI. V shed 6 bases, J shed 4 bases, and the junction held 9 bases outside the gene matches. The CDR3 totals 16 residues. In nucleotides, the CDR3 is TGTGCCAGCTCCCCGGACAGGTGTGACGGGGCCAACGTCCTGACTTTC. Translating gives CASSPDRCDGANVLTF. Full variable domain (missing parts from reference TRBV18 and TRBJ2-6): NAGVMQNPRHLVRRRGQEARLRCSPMKGHSHVYWYRQLPEEGLKFMVYLQKENIIDESGMPKERFSAEFPKEGPSILRIQQVVRGDSAAYFCASSPDRCDGANVLTFGAGSRLTVL.

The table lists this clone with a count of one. The CDR3 DNA sequence: TGTGCCAGCAGGCGGGATTCTGCAACTAATGAAAAACTGTTTTTT. Translating gives CASRRDSATNEKLFF. The chain combines TRBV6-5 with TRBJ1-4; D not resolved. This CDR3 spans 15 amino acids. Germline assignment: CDR1 MNHEY and CDR2 SVGAGI. V shed 6 bases and J shed 0 bases, with 11 bases lying between them.

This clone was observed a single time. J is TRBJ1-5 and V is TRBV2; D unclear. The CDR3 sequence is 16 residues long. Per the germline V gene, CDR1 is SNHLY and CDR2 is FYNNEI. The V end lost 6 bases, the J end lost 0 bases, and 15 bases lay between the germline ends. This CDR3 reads CASSAERLLSNQPQHF. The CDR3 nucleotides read TGTGCCAGCAGCGCGGAACGACTTCTTAGCAATCAGCCCCAGCATTTT. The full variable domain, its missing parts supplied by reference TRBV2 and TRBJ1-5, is EPEVTQTPSHQVTQMGQEVILRCVPISNHLYFYWYRQILGQKVEFLVSFYNNEISEKSEIFDDQFSVERPDGSNFTLKIRSTKLEDSAMYFCASSAERLLSNQPQHFGDGTRLSIL.

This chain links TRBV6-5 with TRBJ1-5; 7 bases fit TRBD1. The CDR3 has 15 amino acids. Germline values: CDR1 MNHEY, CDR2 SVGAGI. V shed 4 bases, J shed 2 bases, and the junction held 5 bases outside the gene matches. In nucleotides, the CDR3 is TGTGCCAGCAGTTCACAGGGGATTGGCAATCAGCCCCAGCATTTT. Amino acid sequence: CASSSQGIGNQPQHF.

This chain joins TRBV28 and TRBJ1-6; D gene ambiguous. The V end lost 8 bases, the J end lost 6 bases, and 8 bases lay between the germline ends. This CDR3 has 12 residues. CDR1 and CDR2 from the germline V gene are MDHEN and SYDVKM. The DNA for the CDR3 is TGTGCCAGCTTCGGGTTTAATTCACCCCTCCACTTT. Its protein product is CASFGFNSPLHF.

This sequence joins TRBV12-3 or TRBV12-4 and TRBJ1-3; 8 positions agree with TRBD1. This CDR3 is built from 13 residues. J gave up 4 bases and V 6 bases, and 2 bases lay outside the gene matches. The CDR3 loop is CASRTGAGNTIYF. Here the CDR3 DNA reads TGTGCCAGCAGGACAGGGGCCGGAAACACCATATATTTT.

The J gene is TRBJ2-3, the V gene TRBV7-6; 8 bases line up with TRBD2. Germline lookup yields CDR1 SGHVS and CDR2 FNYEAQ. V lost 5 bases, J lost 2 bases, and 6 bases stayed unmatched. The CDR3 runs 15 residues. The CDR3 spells CASSPGGSVTDTQYF. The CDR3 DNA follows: TGTGCCAGCAGCCCGGGGGGGTCAGTCACAGATACGCAGTATTTT.

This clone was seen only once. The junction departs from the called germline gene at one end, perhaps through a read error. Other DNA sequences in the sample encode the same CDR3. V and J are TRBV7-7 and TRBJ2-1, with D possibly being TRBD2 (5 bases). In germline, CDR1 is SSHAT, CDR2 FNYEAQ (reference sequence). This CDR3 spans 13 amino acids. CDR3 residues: CASSLGGLNEQFF. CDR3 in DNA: TGTGCTAGCAGCTTAGGAGGTCTGAATGAGCAGTTCTTC.

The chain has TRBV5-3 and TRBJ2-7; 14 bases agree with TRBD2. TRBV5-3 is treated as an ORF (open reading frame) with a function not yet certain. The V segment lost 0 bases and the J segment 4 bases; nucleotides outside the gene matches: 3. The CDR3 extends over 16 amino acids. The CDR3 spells CARSLGLAGGSYEQYF. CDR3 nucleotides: TGTGCCAGAAGCTTGGGACTAGCGGGGGGGAGTTACGAGCAGTACTTC.